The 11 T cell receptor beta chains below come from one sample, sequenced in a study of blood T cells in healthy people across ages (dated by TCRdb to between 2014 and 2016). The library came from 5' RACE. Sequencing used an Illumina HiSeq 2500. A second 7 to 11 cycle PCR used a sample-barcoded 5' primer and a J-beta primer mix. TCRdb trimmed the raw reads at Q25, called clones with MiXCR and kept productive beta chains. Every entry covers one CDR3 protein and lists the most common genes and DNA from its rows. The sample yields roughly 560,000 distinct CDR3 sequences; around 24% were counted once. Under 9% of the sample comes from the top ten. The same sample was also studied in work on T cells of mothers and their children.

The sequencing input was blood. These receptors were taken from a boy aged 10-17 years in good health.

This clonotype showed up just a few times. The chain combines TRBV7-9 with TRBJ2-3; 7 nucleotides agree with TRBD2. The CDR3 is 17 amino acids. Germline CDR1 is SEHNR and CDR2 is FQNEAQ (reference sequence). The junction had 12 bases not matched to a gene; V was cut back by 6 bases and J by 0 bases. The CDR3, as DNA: TGTGCCAGCAGACCTAGCGGAGCCCTAGCTAGCACAGATACGCAGTATTTT. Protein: CASRPSGALASTDTQYF. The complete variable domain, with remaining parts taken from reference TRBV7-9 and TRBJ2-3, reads DTGVSQNPRHKITKRGQNVTFRCDPISEHNRLYWYRQTLGQGPEFLTYFQNEAQLEKSRLLSDRFSAERPKGSFSTLEIQRTEQGDSAMYLCASRPSGALASTDTQYFGPGTRLTVL.

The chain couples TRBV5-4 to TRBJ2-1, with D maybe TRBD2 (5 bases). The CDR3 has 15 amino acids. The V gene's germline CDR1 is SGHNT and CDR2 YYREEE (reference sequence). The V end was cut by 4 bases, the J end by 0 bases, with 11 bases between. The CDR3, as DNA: TGTGCCAGCAGCCGAGCGGAAAGCTCCTACAATGAGCAGTTCTTC. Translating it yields CASSRAESSYNEQFF.

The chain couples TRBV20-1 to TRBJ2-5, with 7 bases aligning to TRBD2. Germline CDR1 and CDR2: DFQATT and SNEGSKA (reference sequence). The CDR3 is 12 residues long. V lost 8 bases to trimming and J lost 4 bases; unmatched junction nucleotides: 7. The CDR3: CSYLADPETQYF. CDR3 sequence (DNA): TGCAGTTACCTAGCGGATCCAGAGACCCAGTACTTC.

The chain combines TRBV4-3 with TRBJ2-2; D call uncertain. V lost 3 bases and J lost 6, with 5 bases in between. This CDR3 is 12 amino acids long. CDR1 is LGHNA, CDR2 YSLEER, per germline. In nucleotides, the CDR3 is TGCGCCAGCAGCCAGACATCCGGGGAGCTGTTTTTT. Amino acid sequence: CASSQTSGELFF.

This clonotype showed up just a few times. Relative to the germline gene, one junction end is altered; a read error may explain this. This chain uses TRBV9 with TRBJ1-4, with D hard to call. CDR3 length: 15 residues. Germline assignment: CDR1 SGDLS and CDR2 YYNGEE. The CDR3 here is CASSPTPTPNERLFF. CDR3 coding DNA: TGTGCCAGCAGCCCAACGCCCACCCCCAATGAAAGACTGTTTTTT.

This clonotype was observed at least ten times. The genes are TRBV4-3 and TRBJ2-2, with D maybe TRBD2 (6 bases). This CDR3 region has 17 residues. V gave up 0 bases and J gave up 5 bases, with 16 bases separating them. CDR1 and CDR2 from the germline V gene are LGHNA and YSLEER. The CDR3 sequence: CASSQEEGILGTGELFF. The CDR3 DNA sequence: TGCGCCAGCAGCCAAGAGGAGGGTATTTTAGGGACCGGGGAGCTGTTTTTT.

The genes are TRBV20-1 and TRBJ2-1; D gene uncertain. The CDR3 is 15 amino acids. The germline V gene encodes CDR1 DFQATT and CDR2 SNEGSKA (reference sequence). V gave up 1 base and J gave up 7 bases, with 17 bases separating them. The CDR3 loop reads CSARGIYGVMNEQFF. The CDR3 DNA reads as TGCAGTGCTAGAGGGATATATGGAGTTATGAATGAGCAGTTCTTC.

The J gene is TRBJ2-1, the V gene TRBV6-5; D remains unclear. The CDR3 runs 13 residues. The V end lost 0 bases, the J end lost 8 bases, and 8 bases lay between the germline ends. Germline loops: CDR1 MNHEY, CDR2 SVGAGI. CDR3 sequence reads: CASSYSGEDEQFF. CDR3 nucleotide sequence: TGTGCCAGCAGTTACTCCGGCGAGGATGAGCAGTTCTTC.

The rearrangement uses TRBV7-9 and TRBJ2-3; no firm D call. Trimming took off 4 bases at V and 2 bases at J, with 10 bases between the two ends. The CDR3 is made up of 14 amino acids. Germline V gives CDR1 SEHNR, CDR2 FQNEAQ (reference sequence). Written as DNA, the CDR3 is TGTGCCAGCAGCTCGACACTCCCCACAGATACGCAGTATTTT. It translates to CASSSTLPTDTQYF.

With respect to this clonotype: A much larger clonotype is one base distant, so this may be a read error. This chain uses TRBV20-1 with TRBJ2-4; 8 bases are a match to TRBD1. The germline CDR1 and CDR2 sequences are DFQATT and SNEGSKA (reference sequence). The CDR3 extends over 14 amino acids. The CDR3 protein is CSASRDRSTDIRYF. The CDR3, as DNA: TGCAGTGCTTCCCGGGACAGGTCCACGGACATTCGGTACTTC.

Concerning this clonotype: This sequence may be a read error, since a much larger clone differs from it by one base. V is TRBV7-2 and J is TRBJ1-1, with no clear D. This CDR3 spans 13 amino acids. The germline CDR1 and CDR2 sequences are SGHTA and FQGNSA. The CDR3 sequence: CAGSLHQNTEAFF. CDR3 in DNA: TGTGCCGGCAGCCTCCATCAGAACACTGAAGCTTTCTTT.